This passage covers 24 T cell receptor beta chains from one sample sequenced in a study of blood T cell repertoires in COVID-19. TCRdb's copy holds only in-frame clones and misses some; the assay was immunoSEQ multiplex PCR. The sample has about 380,000 clones; about 89% are singletons. Sequencing was performed on peripheral blood. These receptors all come from a man aged 40-50 years with acute or convalescent COVID-19.

The chain links TRBV7-3 to TRBJ2-1, with unresolved D. This CDR3 has 15 amino acids. Germline-derived CDR1 and CDR2 are SGHTA and FQGTGA. V gave up 4 bases and J gave up 0 bases, with 10 bases separating them. The CDR3 nucleotides read TGTGCCAGCAGCTCAGACTCTAGCTCCTACAATGAGCAGTTCTTC. Amino acids: CASSSDSSSYNEQFF.

The V and J genes are TRBV7-3 and TRBJ1-2, with D possibly TRBD1 on 5 matching bases. From germline, CDR1 is SGHTA and CDR2 FQGTGA. The CDR3 runs to 13 residues. The V gene lost 5 bases and the J gene lost 6 bases, with 13 bases spanning the gap. This chain's CDR3 is CASSLMWGDGYTF. The CDR3 DNA reads as TGTGCCAGCAGCCTGATGTGGGGGGATGGCTACACCTTC.

This clone has just a few counts. This rearrangement joins TRBV5-4 to TRBJ1-1; D is perhaps TRBD1 (6 bases). The CDR3 extends over 15 amino acids. Trimming stripped 3 bases from V and 0 bases from J, with 12 bases between. Germline V lookup: CDR1 SGHNT, CDR2 YYREEE (reference sequence). The CDR3 spells CASSSAGALNTEAFF. CDR3 nucleotide sequence: TGTGCCAGCAGCTCGGCGGGGGCACTGAACACTGAAGCTTTCTTT.

This clone was seen only once. The chain combines TRBV15 with TRBJ2-6; no reliable D call. The CDR3 runs 13 residues. Germline loops: CDR1 LNHNV, CDR2 YYDKDF (reference sequence). V was trimmed by 11 bases and J by 0 bases, leaving 8 bases between them. CDR3 DNA sequence: TGTGCCGTGTCGCGCTCTGGGGCCAACGTCCTGACTTTC. Its protein is CAVSRSGANVLTF.

The chain has TRBV28 and TRBJ2-3; 8 bases match TRBD2. The CDR3 length is 18 residues. Germline assignment: CDR1 MDHEN and CDR2 SYDVKM. The V and J ends lost 4 bases and 0 bases, in that order; junction bases with no gene match: 12. The CDR3, as DNA: TGTGCCAGCAGTTACCCTCAGGGAGCGGGGGCTAGCACAGATACGCAGTATTTT. It is translated as CASSYPQGAGASTDTQYF. Based on the CDR3 plus reference TRBV28 and TRBJ2-3, the full variable domain is DVKVTQSSRYLVKRTGEKVFLECVQDMDHENMFWYRQDPGLGLRLIYFSYDVKMKEKGDIPEGYSVSREKKERFSLILESASTNQTSMYLCASSYPQGAGASTDTQYFGPGTRLTVL.

This clone has a single count. The J gene is TRBJ1-4, the V gene TRBV7-9; TRBD1 agrees at 7 bases. The CDR3 runs to 12 residues. The junction had 7 bases not matched to a gene; V was cut back by 10 bases and J by 8 bases. Germline V gives CDR1 SEHNR, CDR2 FQNEAQ (reference sequence). This chain's CDR3 is CAIDRVGEKLFF. The CDR3 DNA reads TGTGCCATAGACAGGGTCGGGGAAAAACTGTTTTTT.

V and J are TRBV3-1 (or the pseudogene TRBV3-2) and TRBJ2-7, with D possibly TRBD2 on 6 matching bases. V dropped 0 bases and J dropped 2 bases, with 14 bases sitting between them. The CDR3 sequence is 16 residues long. The germline V gene has CDR1 LGHDT and CDR2 YNNKEL (reference sequence). The CDR3 is CASSQDPGGITYEQYF. The DNA for the CDR3 is TGTGCCAGCAGCCAAGATCCGGGCGGGATTACCTACGAGCAGTACTTC.

The J gene is TRBJ1-5, the V gene TRBV19; D is possibly TRBD1 (5 bases). Germline CDR1 LNHDA, CDR2 SQIVND (reference sequence). V was shortened by 5 bases and J by 8 bases, with 10 bases between the two germline ends. The CDR3 sequence is 12 residues long. The CDR3 loop is CASSPTGKPQHF. CDR3 in DNA: TGTGCCAGTAGTCCAACAGGAAAGCCCCAGCATTTT.

The chain carries TRBV28 and TRBJ2-1, with a possible D match to TRBD1 (6 bases). CDR1 MDHEN and CDR2 SYDVKM come from the germline V gene. The V gene lost 2 bases and the J gene lost 3 bases, with 14 bases spanning the gap. There are 16 residues in the CDR3. Here the CDR3 reads CASSLAGTNYYNEQFF. CDR3 DNA: TGTGCCAGCAGTTTAGCAGGGACAAACTACTACAATGAGCAGTTCTTC.

This chain uses TRBV28 with TRBJ1-1; D is unresolved. The CDR3 totals 15 residues. CDR1 and CDR2 (germline): MDHEN, SYDVKM. V gave up 5 bases and J gave up 0 bases, with 13 bases separating them. The DNA of the CDR3 is TGTGCCAGCAGTCGCTCACAAACAATGAACACTGAAGCTTTCTTT. This encodes CASSRSQTMNTEAFF.

The rearrangement uses TRBV9 and TRBJ1-1; D call uncertain. The CDR3 is made up of 14 amino acids. V was cut by 4 bases and J by 1 base, with 11 bases left in between. The germline gives CDR1 SGDLS, CDR2 YYNGEE. The chain's CDR3 is CASSRQMKNTEAFF. CDR3 DNA: TGTGCCAGCAGCAGACAAATGAAGAACACTGAAGCTTTCTTT.

J is TRBJ1-3 and V is TRBV5-1; 10 nucleotides line up with TRBD1. V lost 3 bases to trimming and J lost 4 bases; unmatched junction nucleotides: 7. CDR3 size: 16 residues. Germline V lookup: CDR1 SGHRS, CDR2 YFSETQ. The CDR3 protein is CASSSRDRGAGNTIYF. In nucleotides, the CDR3 is TGCGCCAGCAGCTCCCGGGACAGGGGAGCGGGAAACACCATATATTTT.

In its sample, this clone was seen once. J is TRBJ2-7 and V is TRBV16; tentatively, D is TRBD1 (6 bases). This CDR3 is built from 14 residues. Trimming left V 4 bases short and J 2 bases short, with 12 bases between. Germline values: CDR1 KGHSY, CDR2 FQNENV. CDR3 in DNA: TGTGCCAGCAGCCCGGACAGCAAAACCTACGAGCAGTACTTC. This encodes CASSPDSKTYEQYF.

Of note for this clone: Mismatch with germline at one junction end may stem from a read error. This sequence joins TRBV7-7 and TRBJ2-2; D possibly corresponds to TRBD1 (6 bases). CDR1 and CDR2 (germline): SSHAT, FNYEAQ (reference sequence). This CDR3 contains 15 residues. The CDR3 here is CASSFRQDDTGELFF. CDR3 coding DNA: TGTGCTAGCAGCTTTAGACAGGACGACACCGGGGAGCTGTTTTTT.

The chain carries TRBV19 and TRBJ1-1; D not certain. Trimming pared 3 bases from V and 5 bases from J, leaving 13 bases between. The CDR3 is made up of 14 amino acids. Germline CDR1 and CDR2: LNHDA and SQIVND (reference sequence). The chain's CDR3 is CASSIHTSETEAFF. The CDR3, as DNA: TGTGCCAGTAGTATTCACACGAGCGAGACTGAAGCTTTCTTT.

The V and J genes are TRBV10-3 and TRBJ1-5; TRBD1 might be the D (5 bases). V was shortened by 3 bases and J by 6 bases, with 15 bases between the two germline ends. The CDR3 consists of 15 residues. Germline V gene sequence: CDR1 ENHRY, CDR2 SYGVKD. CDR3 DNA: TGTGCCATCAGTGACATACGCGGTAGGGGTCAGCCCCAGCATTTT. Translating gives CAISDIRGRGQPQHF.

This clone was picked up a small number of times. The rearrangement links TRBV7-9 to TRBJ2-7, with 8 bases lining up with TRBD2. The CDR3 extends over 13 amino acids. Germline-derived CDR1 and CDR2 are SEHNR and FQNEAQ (reference sequence). With 11 bases clipped from V and 5 bases from J, the junction kept 11 bases outside the gene matches. CDR3 in amino acids: CASRREGVDEQYF. The CDR3 DNA follows: TGTGCCTCTCGCCGGGAGGGGGTCGACGAGCAGTACTTC. Supplemented by reference TRBV7-9 and TRBJ2-7, the full variable domain reads DTGVSQNPRHKITKRGQNVTFRCDPISEHNRLYWYRQTLGQGPEFLTYFQNEAQLEKSRLLSDRFSAERPKGSFSTLEIQRTEQGDSAMYLCASRREGVDEQYFGPGTRLTVT.

V gene TRBV19 combines with J gene TRBJ1-2; D gene unclear. Looked up from germline, CDR1 is LNHDA and CDR2 is SQIVND (reference sequence). The CDR3 runs 13 residues. Trimming stripped 10 bases from V and 4 bases from J, with 16 bases between. CDR3 nucleotide sequence: TGTGCCACCACAAGATCCGGGATCTATGGCTACACCTTC. It codes for CATTRSGIYGYTF.

This rearrangement joins TRBV24-1 to TRBJ2-3; unclear D gene. This CDR3 is 14 amino acids long. The germline CDR1 and CDR2 sequences are KGHDR and SFDVKD. The V and J ends lost 5 bases and 0 bases respectively, with 8 bases between them. CDR3 residues: CATSALQSTDTQYF. The CDR3 coding sequence is TGTGCCACCAGTGCTCTTCAGAGCACAGATACGCAGTATTTT.

The J gene is TRBJ1-5, the V gene TRBV27, with 7 bases fitting TRBD1. V was pared by 0 bases and J by 0 bases, with 17 bases of the junction left unmatched. The germline CDR1 and CDR2 sequences are MNHEY and SMNVEV (reference sequence). There are 21 residues in the CDR3. DNA for the CDR3: TGTGCCAGCAGTTTATCCTATATTGGGGACAGAGTAACACATAGCAATCAGCCCCAGCATTTT. Translating gives CASSLSYIGDRVTHSNQPQHF.

The chain is built from TRBV7-8 and TRBJ2-7, with 8 bases fitting TRBD1. Trimming removed 5 bases from V and 2 bases from J; junction bases left unmatched: 11. Germline V lookup: CDR1 SGHVS, CDR2 FQNEAQ. This CDR3 is built from 16 residues. This CDR3 reads CASSPTRTGSPYEQYF. The DNA for the CDR3 is TGTGCCAGCAGCCCCACCCGGACAGGGAGCCCCTACGAGCAGTACTTC.

This clone has just one count. The rearrangement joins TRBV30 to TRBJ1-2; 7 nucleotides agree with TRBD1. The CDR3 has 14 amino acids. Germline V CDR1 and CDR2: GTSNPN, SVGIG (reference sequence). Germline trimming cut 3 bases from V and 4 bases from J; bases unmatched to any gene: 8. Written as DNA, the CDR3 is TGTGCCTGGAGGAAGACAGGGTTTGTCTATGGCTACACCTTC. Residues: CAWRKTGFVYGYTF.

This rearrangement joins TRBV6-6 to TRBJ2-7; a possible D gene is TRBD2 (7 bases). CDR3 length equals 16 residues. V lost 6 bases to trimming and J lost 0 bases, with 18 bases between them. The germline V gene has CDR1 MNHNY and CDR2 SVGAGI (reference sequence). The CDR3 reads CASSPWGRGSSYEQYF. The CDR3 DNA is TGTGCCAGCAGCCCTTGGGGGCGGGGGAGCTCCTACGAGCAGTACTTC.

The chain has TRBV7-9 and TRBJ2-1; D is perhaps TRBD2 (7 bases). Germline loops: CDR1 SEHNR, CDR2 FQNEAQ (reference sequence). The V and J ends lost 2 bases and 5 bases respectively, with 19 bases between them. The CDR3 is 17 amino acids. The CDR3 DNA sequence: TGTGCCAGCAGCTTACAGGTGGGGGCTAGCGGCCACAATGAGCAGTTCTTC. This sequence encodes CASSLQVGASGHNEQFF.